The clone carrying this T cell receptor beta chain was counted a single time. CDR3 length equals 13 residues. Germline V CDR1 and CDR2: SEHNR, FQNEAQ (reference sequence). Every bit of the isolated RNA underwent reverse transcription, so sequencing read expressed TCRB transcripts. Naive, central memory and regulatory T cell samples averaged around 3.5 million immunoSEQ reads each. TCRdb's copy holds only in-frame clones and misses some; the assay was immunoSEQ multiplex PCR. The sample contains 900,000 or so clones, about 17% of which appear only once. The data stem from a study of beta chain features in type 1 diabetes.

This TCR was recovered from a woman under 30 in good health. The rearrangement uses TRBV7-9 and TRBJ2-5; D not resolved. The J call could be wrong; TRBJ2-7 is a better fit for the DNA end. The material sequenced was naive CD4+ T cells from blood. Written as DNA, the CDR3 is TGTGCCAGCAGCCCCCGGACCACCTACGAGCAGTACTTC. Translation: CASSPRTTYEQYF.